The rows below give T cell receptor beta chains drawn from one sample of a study of blood T cell repertoires in COVID-19. Some clones are missing from TCRdb's copy, which holds only in-frame ones; the method was immunoSEQ multiplex PCR. Of hundreds of thousands of clones in the sample, roughly 85% were seen once. Sequences were obtained from peripheral blood. These receptors were obtained from a man aged 50 or older with COVID-19, enrolled during active disease. Each CDR3 is given with its conserved first and last residue. The D gene is left open where the match is weak. Part of the rows lack a size; the others show once, few, many or a class for expanded clones.

TRBJ2-5	.	16	TRBV3-1/TRBV3-2	TRBD1	TGTGCCAGCAGCCAGTGGGCGGGACAGGGACGAGAGACCCAGTACTTC	CASSQWAGQGRETQYF
TRBJ1-3	.	14	TRBV10-3	.	TGTGCCATCAGTGCGGGCAGGGATGGAAACACCATATATTTT	CAISAGRDGNTIYF
TRBJ2-7	.	13	TRBV19	TRBD1	TGTGCCAGTAGTGGACTAACAGGGGGCGAGCAGTACTTC	CASSGLTGGEQYF
TRBJ1-6	.	15	TRBV5-4	TRBD1	TGTGCCAGCAGCTATTCGACAGGGTTTAATTCACCCCTCCACTTT	CASSYSTGFNSPLHF
TRBJ2-3	.	11	TRBV25-1	.	TGTGCCAGCGGCCCCACAGATACGCAGTATTTT	CASGPTDTQYF
TRBJ2-1	once	12	TRBV12-3/TRBV12-4	.	TGTGCCAGCAGCCCAGGATACAATGAGCAGTTCTTC	CASSPGYNEQFF
TRBJ2-7	.	13	TRBV29-1	.	TGCAGCGTTACCAGACTAGGTGGCTACGAGCAGTACTTC	CSVTRLGGYEQYF
TRBJ1-4	.	15	TRBV6-6	.	TGTGCCAGCAGTTCCCTCGGGGGGACTAATGAAAAACTGTTTTTT	CASSSLGGTNEKLFF
TRBJ1-2	.	13	TRBV27	.	TGTGCCAGCAAGTCCAAACAGGTTTATGGCTACACCTTC	CASKSKQVYGYTF
TRBJ2-2	.	16	TRBV5-1	TRBD1	TGCGCCAGCAGCTTGGACAGGGGAGCGAACACCGGGGAGCTGTTTTTT	CASSLDRGANTGELFF
TRBJ1-5	.	16	TRBV7-8	.	TGTGCCAGCAGCTTAGGCGGGGGGAATAGCAATCAGCCCCAGCATTTT	CASSLGGGNSNQPQHF
TRBJ1-5	.	13	TRBV6-5	TRBD1	TGTGCCAGCCTGGGACAGGGATTACAGCCCCAGCATTTT	CASLGQGLQPQHF
TRBJ2-7	.	13	TRBV18	.	TGTGCCAGCTCACTTCAACAGAGCTACGAGCAGTACTTC	CASSLQQSYEQYF
TRBJ2-2	.	16	TRBV28	TRBD2	TGTGCCAGCACCAACTCAGCGGGGGCGAACACCGGGGAGCTGTTTTTT	CASTNSAGANTGELFF
TRBJ2-5	.	15	TRBV5-4	.	TGTGCCAGCAGCCGCAAACAGGGTACCTGGGAGACCCAGTACTTC	CASSRKQGTWETQYF
TRBJ1-2	few	14	TRBV3-1/TRBV3-2	.	TGTGCCAGCAGCCAGCCGGACAGTACCTATGGCTACACCTTC	CASSQPDSTYGYTF
TRBJ2-1	.	15	TRBV27	TRBD2	TGTGCCAGCAGTTTATTGGCGGGGGCCTACAATGAGCAGTTCTTC	CASSLLAGAYNEQFF
TRBJ1-4	.	14	TRBV2	.	TGTGCCAGCAGTGAAGCCCTAATGAACGAAAAACTGTTTTTT	CASSEALMNEKLFF
TRBJ2-1	.	16	TRBV4-1	.	TGCGCCAGCAGCCAAGTTCTCGCCACTTTGATCTATGAGCAGTTCTTC	CASSQVLATLIYEQFF
TRBJ2-5	.	17	TRBV3-1/TRBV3-2	TRBD2	TGTGCCAGCAGCCCCTTCCTGACTAGCGGGGGTGAAGAGACCCAGTACTTC	CASSPFLTSGGEETQYF
TRBJ1-1	.	15	TRBV7-9	.	TGTGCCAGCACCAAGGGGGGTCAGGGAGGGACTGAAGCTTTCTTT	CASTKGGQGGTEAFF
TRBJ2-2	.	16	TRBV4-1	TRBD2	TGCGCCAGCAGCCAAGGTCCTAGCGGGGACACCGGGGAGCTGTTTTTT	CASSQGPSGDTGELFF
TRBJ1-1	.	15	TRBV25-1	.	TGTGCCAGCAGAACGCCGGGATCTTCTCACACTGAAGCTTTCTTT	CASRTPGSSHTEAFF
TRBJ2-3	.	15	TRBV11-3	TRBD1	TGTGCCAGCAGCCAAGACAGGGTGGGCACAGATACGCAGTATTTT	CASSQDRVGTDTQYF
TRBJ2-2	.	13	TRBV12-3/TRBV12-4	.	TGTGCCAGCAGGAAAGGGGACACCGGGGAGCTGTTTTTT	CASRKGDTGELFF
TRBJ1-5	.	17	TRBV7-8	.	TGTGCCAGCAGCTTAGTCTTCGAGAGTTATAGCAATCAGCCCCAGCATTTT	CASSLVFESYSNQPQHF
TRBJ1-5	once	16	TRBV3-1/TRBV3-2	TRBD1	TGTGCCAGCAGCCAATCCGTGGACAGGGGCAATCAGCCCCAGCATTTT	CASSQSVDRGNQPQHF
TRBJ1-4	once	15	TRBV6-5	.	TGTGCCAGCAAGGAGGGGAGGGCAGCTAATGAAAAACTGTTTTTT	CASKEGRAANEKLFF
TRBJ1-1	few	14	TRBV5-1	.	TGCGCCAGCAGCAAGGTCCGAGGAGGACGCGAAGCTTTCTTT	CASSKVRGGREAFF
TRBJ2-5	.	13	TRBV5-4	.	TGTGCCAGCAGCTTGAAGGGGTGGGAGACCCAGTACTTC	CASSLKGWETQYF
TRBJ2-5	.	19	TRBV28	TRBD2	TGTGCCAGCAGTTTATCAGTGGGGGGCCTAAGCGGGGGCTTTAAGACCCAGTACTTC	CASSLSVGGLSGGFKTQYF
TRBJ2-7	.	13	TRBV19	.	TGTGCCAGTAGTAACACAGGGACCTACGAGCAGTACTTC	CASSNTGTYEQYF
TRBJ1-2	.	13	TRBV27	TRBD1	TGTGCCAGCAGTTTCACAGGGGTGAGTGGCTACACCTTC	CASSFTGVSGYTF
TRBJ2-7	.	15	TRBV2	.	TGTGCCAGCAGTACCACCGGGACACCGGCCCGCGAGCAGTACTTC	CASSTTGTPAREQYF